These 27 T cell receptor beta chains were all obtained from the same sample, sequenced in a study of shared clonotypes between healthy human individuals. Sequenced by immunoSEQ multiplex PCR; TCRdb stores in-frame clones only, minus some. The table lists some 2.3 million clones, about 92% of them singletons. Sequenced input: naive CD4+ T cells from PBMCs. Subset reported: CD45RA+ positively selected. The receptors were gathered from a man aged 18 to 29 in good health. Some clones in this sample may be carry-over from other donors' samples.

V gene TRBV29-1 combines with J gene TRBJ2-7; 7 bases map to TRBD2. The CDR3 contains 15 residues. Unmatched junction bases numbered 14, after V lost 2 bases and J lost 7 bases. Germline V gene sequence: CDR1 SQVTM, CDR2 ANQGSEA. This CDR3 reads CSVEKNTGGLEEQYF. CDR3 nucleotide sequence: TGCAGCGTTGAAAAGAACACGGGAGGATTAGAAGAGCAGTACTTC.

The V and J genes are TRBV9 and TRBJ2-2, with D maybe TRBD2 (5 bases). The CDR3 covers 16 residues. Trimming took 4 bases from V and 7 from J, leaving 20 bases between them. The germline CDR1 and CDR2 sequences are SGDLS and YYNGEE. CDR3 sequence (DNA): TGTGCCAGCAGCCCCCAAAAAAGAGGGATTTTCGGGGAGCTGTTTTTT. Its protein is CASSPQKRGIFGELFF.

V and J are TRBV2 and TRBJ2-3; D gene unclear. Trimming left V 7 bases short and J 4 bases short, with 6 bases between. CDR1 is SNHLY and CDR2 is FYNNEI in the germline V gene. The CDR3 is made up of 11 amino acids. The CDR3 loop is CASTEADTQYF. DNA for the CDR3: TGTGCCAGCACCGAAGCAGATACGCAGTATTTT.

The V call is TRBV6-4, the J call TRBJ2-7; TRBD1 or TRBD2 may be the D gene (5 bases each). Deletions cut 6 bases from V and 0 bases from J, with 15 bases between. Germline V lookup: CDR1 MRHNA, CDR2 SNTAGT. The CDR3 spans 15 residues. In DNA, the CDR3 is TGTGCCAGCAGCCAGGTGTCGGGACCCTCCTACGAGCAGTACTTC. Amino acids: CASSQVSGPSYEQYF.

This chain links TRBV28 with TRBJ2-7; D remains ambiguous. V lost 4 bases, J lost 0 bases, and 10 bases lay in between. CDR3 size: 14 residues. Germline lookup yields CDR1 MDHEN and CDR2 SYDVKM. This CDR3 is CASSSSTYSYEQYF. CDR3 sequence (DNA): TGTGCCAGCAGTTCCTCGACTTACTCCTACGAGCAGTACTTC.

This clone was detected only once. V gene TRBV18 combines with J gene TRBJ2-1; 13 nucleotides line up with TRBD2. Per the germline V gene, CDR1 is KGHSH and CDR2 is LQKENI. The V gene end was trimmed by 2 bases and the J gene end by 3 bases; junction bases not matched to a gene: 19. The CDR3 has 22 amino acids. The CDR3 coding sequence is TGTGCCAGCTCACCAGGTGGTGACACTCATAGACTAGCGGGAGGCCTCTACAATGAGCAGTTCTTC. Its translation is CASSPGGDTHRLAGGLYNEQFF.

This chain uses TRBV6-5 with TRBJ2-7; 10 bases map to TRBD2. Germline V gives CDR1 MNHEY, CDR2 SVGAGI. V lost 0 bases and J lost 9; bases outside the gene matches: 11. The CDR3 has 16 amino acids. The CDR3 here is CASSYSGLAGEKLQYF. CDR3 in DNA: TGTGCCAGCAGTTACTCGGGGCTAGCGGGAGAGAAGCTGCAGTACTTC.

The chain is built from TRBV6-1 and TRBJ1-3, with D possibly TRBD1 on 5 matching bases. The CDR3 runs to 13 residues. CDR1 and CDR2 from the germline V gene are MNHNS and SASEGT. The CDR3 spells CVGAGTPGNTIYF. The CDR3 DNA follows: TGTGTCGGGGCAGGAACACCTGGAAACACCATATATTTT.

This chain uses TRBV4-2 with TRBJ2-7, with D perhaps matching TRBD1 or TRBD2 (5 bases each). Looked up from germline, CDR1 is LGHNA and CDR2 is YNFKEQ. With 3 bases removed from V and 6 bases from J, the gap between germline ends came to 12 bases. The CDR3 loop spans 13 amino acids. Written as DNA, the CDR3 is TGTGCCAGCAGCCAGATACGGGACGCCGAGCAGTACTTC. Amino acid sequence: CASSQIRDAEQYF.

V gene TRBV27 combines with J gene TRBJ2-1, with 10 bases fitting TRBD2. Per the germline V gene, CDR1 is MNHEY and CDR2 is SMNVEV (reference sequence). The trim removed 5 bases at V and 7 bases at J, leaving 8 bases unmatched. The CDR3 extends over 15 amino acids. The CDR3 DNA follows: TGTGCCAGCAGTACAATGGGACTAGCGTGGAATGAGCAGTTCTTC. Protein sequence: CASSTMGLAWNEQFF.

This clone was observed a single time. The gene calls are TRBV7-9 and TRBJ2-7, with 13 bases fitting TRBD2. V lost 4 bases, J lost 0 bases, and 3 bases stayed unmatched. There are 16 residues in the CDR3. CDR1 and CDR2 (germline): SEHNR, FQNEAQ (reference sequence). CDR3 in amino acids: CASSSRTSGSSYEQYF. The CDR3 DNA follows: TGTGCCAGCAGCTCGAGGACTAGCGGGAGCTCCTACGAGCAGTACTTC.

The CDR3: CASSRVNYGYTF. The CDR3 bases are TGTGCCAGCAGTCGGGTAAACTATGGCTACACCTTC. The V and J genes are TRBV28 and TRBJ1-2, with D unresolved. CDR3 length equals 12 residues. Trimming pared 5 bases from V and 2 bases from J, leaving 6 bases between. The germline V gene has CDR1 MDHEN and CDR2 SYDVKM.

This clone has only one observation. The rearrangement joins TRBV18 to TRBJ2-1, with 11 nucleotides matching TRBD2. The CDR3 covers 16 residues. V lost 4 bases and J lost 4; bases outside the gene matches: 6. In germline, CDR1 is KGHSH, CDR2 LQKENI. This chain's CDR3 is CASSLRLAGSYNEQFF. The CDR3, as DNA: TGTGCCAGCTCACTCCGACTAGCGGGATCTTACAATGAGCAGTTCTTC.

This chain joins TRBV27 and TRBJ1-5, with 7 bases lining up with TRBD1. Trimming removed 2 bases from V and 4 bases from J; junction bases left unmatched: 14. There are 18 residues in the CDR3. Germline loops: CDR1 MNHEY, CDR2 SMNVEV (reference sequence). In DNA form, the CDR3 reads TGTGCCAGCAGTTTAAGGGCCCCGGGCGGGGACAGAAATCAGCCCCAGCATTTT. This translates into CASSLRAPGGDRNQPQHF.

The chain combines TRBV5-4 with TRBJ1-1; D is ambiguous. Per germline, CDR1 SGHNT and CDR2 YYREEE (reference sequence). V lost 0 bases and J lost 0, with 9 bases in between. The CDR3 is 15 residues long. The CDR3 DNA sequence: TGTGCCAGCAGCTTGGAACCGGGGTTGAACACTGAAGCTTTCTTT. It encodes CASSLEPGLNTEAFF. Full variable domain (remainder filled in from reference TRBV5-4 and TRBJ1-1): ETGVTQSPTHLIKTRGQQVTLRCSSQSGHNTVSWYQQALGQGPQFIFQYYREEENGRGNFPPRFSGLQFPNYSSELNVNALELDDSALYLCASSLEPGLNTEAFFGQGTRLTVV.

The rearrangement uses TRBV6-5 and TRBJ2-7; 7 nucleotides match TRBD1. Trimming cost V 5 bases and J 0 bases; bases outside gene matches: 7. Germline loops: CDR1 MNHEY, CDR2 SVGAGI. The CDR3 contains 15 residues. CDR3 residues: CASSPPGQRSYEQYF. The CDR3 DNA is TGTGCCAGCAGTCCCCCGGGACAGCGCTCCTACGAGCAGTACTTC.

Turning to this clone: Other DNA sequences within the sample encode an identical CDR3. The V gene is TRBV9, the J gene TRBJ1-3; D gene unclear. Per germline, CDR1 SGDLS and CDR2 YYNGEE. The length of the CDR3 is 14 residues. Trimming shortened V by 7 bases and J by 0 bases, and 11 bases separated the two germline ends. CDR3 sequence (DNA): TGTGCCAGCTCGGGGAGCCTCTCTGGAAACACCATATATTTT. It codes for CASSGSLSGNTIYF.

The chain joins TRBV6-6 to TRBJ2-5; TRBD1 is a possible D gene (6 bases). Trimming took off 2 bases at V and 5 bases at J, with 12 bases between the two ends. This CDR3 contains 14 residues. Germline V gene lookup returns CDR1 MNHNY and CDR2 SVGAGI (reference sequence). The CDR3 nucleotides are TGTGCCAGCAGTTACGGGACAAAAATCGAGACCCAGTACTTC. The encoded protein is CASSYGTKIETQYF.

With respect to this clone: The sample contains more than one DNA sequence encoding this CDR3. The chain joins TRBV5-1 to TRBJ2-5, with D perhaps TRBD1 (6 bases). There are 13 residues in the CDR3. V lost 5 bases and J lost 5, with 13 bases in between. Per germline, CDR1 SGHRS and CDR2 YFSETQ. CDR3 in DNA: TGCGCCAGCAGTCAAGGGGGTGGGGAGACCCAGTACTTC. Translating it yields CASSQGGGETQYF.

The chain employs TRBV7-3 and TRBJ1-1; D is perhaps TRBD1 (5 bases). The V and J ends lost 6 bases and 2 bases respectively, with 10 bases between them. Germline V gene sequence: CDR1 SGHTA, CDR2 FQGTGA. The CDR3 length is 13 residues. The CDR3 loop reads CASRGTANTEAFF. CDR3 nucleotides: TGTGCCAGCAGGGGGACGGCAAACACTGAAGCTTTCTTT. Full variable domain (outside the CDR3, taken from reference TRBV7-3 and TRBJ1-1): GAGVSQTPSNKVTEKGKYVELRCDPISGHTALYWYRQSLGQGPEFLIYFQGTGAADDSGLPNDRFFAVRPEGSVSTLKIQRTERGDSAVYLCASRGTANTEAFFGQGTRLTVV.

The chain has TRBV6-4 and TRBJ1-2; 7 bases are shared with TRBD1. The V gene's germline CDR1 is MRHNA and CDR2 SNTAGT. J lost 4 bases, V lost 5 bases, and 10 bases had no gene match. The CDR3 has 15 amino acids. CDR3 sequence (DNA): TGTGCCAGCAGTCAAGGACAGGCCAACTCCTATGGCTACACCTTC. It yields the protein CASSQGQANSYGYTF.

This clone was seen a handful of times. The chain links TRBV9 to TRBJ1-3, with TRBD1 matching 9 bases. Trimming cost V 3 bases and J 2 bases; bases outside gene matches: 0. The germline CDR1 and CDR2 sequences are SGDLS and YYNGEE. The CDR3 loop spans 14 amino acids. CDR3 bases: TGTGCCAGCAGCGGACAGGGGGCTGGAAACACCATATATTTT. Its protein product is CASSGQGAGNTIYF.

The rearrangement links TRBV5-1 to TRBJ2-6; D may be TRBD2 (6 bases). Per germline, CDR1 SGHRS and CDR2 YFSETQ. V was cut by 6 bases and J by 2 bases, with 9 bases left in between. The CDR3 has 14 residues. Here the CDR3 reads CASTTGAGANVLTF. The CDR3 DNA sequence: TGCGCCAGCACTACGGGGGCTGGGGCCAACGTCCTGACTTTC.

The CDR3 loop is CASSWAATDTQYF. As DNA, the CDR3 is TGTGCCAGCAGCTGGGCAGCTACAGATACGCAGTATTTT. This sequence joins TRBV7-8 and TRBJ2-3; D gene uncertain. CDR1 SGHVS and CDR2 FQNEAQ come from the germline V gene. The V end lost 4 bases, the J end lost 3 bases, and 8 bases lay between the germline ends. This CDR3 spans 13 amino acids.

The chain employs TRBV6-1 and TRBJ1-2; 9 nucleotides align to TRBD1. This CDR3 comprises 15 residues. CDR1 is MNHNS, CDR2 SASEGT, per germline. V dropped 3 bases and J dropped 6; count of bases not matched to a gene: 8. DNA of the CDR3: TGTGCCAGCAGTGACCTACAGGGGGCGATTGATGGCTACACCTTC. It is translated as CASSDLQGAIDGYTF.

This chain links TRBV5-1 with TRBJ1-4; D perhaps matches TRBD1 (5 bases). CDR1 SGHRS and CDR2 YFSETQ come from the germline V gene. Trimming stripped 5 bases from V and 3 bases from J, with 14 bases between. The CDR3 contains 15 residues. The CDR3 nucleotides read TGCGCCAGCAGGCCCAGCTCGGGGGCTAATGAAAAACTGTTTTTT. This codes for CASRPSSGANEKLFF.

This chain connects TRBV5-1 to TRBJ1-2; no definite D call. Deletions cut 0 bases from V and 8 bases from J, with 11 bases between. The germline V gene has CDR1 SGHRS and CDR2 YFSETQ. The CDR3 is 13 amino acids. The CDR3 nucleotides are TGCGCCAGCAGCTTGGATGGGGTTTCGGGCTACACCTTC. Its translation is CASSLDGVSGYTF.